The T cell receptor (beta chain) described here comes from a study of response to subunit inactivated influenza vaccine. TCRdb passed the RT-PCR reads through MiXCR, listing each CDR3 protein once. Among hundreds of thousands of distinct CDR3 sequences listed, around 11% were seen once. This clonotype was seen a few times. The CDR3 totals 14 residues. The V end lost 0 bases, the J end lost 4 bases, and 7 bases lay between the germline ends. Germline CDR1 is MNHEY and CDR2 is SVGEGT. The rearrangement links TRBV6-2 or TRBV6-3 to TRBJ1-5; D unresolved. The sequences come from PBMCs from blood, collected on the day of vaccination. This TCR came from a man in his fifties or sixties who received an inactivated influenza vaccine. The CDR3 coding sequence is TGTGCCAGCAGTTACTCGGGCCTAAATCAGCCCCAGCATTTT. This translates into CASSYSGLNQPQHF.